One sample yielded the 32 T cell receptor beta chains listed below, sequenced in a study of blood T cell repertoires in COVID-19. Libraries were prepared by immunoSEQ multiplex PCR; TCRdb keeps only in-frame clonotypes and omits some of them. The sample includes around 130,000 clones, 70% to 90% of them seen just once. The sample comprised peripheral blood. The receptors were gathered from a woman aged 55 to 70 with acute or convalescent COVID-19.

This sequence joins TRBV6-6 and TRBJ1-1; no clear D. CDR1 is MNHNY, CDR2 SVGAGI, per germline (reference sequence). V lost 7 bases, J lost 2 bases, and 11 bases lay in between. This CDR3 spans 13 amino acids. The CDR3 loop is CASTLSLNTEAFF. CDR3 bases: TGTGCCAGCACGTTATCACTAAACACTGAAGCTTTCTTT.

This clone was found once. The chain couples TRBV11-2 to TRBJ1-2; D unclear. This CDR3 region has 13 residues. V was cut by 1 base and J by 9 bases, with 12 bases left in between. Germline V gives CDR1 SGHAT, CDR2 FQNNGV. The CDR3 protein is CASSLGREVSYTF. DNA of the CDR3: TGTGCCAGCAGCTTAGGGAGGGAGGTTAGCTACACCTTC.

The genes are TRBV21-1 and TRBJ2-5; TRBD1 is the table's D call and was not checked against the DNA. TRBV21-1 is an annotated pseudogene. The CDR3 has 14 amino acids. The CDR3 here is CASTNNRGSETQYF. DNA of the CDR3: TGTGCCAGCACCAATAACAGGGGTAGCGAGACCCAGTACTTC.

This chain links TRBV27 with TRBJ1-5; D remains ambiguous. The CDR3 is made up of 14 amino acids. Per the germline V gene, CDR1 is MNHEY and CDR2 is SMNVEV (reference sequence). The germline V and J ends were trimmed by 2 bases and 1 base, with 6 bases remaining between them. The CDR3 coding sequence is TGTGCCAGCAGTTTAGAGAGGAGCAATCAGCCCCAGCATTTT. It encodes CASSLERSNQPQHF.

The genes are TRBV15 and TRBJ1-5, with TRBD1 matching 7 bases. Trimming removed 3 bases from V and 7 bases from J; junction bases left unmatched: 6. Per the germline V gene, CDR1 is LNHNV and CDR2 is YYDKDF (reference sequence). The CDR3 totals 14 residues. The CDR3 DNA reads TGTGCCACCAGCAGGGGCAGGGGGGACCAGCCCCAGCATTTT. It translates to CATSRGRGDQPQHF.

In DNA, the CDR3 is TGTGCCAGCAGCCGTCACGGAGGGGACACTGAAGCTTTCTTT. This translates into CASSRHGGDTEAFF. This chain joins TRBV7-9 and TRBJ1-1, with D perhaps matching TRBD1 (5 bases). Germline V gene lookup returns CDR1 SEHNR and CDR2 FQNEAQ (reference sequence). The CDR3 runs to 14 residues. The V end lost 5 bases, the J end lost 3 bases, and 13 bases lay between the germline ends.

V is TRBV5-6 and J is TRBJ2-1; D uncertain. V lost 0 bases and J lost 2, with 9 bases in between. Germline lookup yields CDR1 SGHDT and CDR2 YYEEEE. The CDR3 length is 15 residues. The DNA for the CDR3 is TGTGCCAGCAGCTTGGGACTCTTCACCTACAATGAGCAGTTCTTC. Translation: CASSLGLFTYNEQFF.

The genes are TRBV3-1 (or the pseudogene TRBV3-2) and TRBJ1-6, with D possibly being TRBD1 (5 bases). V was shortened by 0 bases and J by 6 bases, with 9 bases between the two germline ends. The CDR3 sequence is 15 residues long. CDR1 LGHDT and CDR2 YNNKEL come from the germline V gene (reference sequence). CDR3 sequence reads: CASSQEGGGNSPLHF. CDR3 nucleotide sequence: TGTGCCAGCAGCCAAGAGGGGGGGGGTAATTCACCCCTCCACTTT.

This clone was found once. CDR3 DNA sequence: TGTGCCGTCAAGCGGGAGGGCCCCAGCAATGAGCAGTTCTTC. Encoded protein: CAVKREGPSNEQFF. This chain joins TRBV21-1 and TRBJ2-1; the table calls TRBD2, which could not be checked here. TRBV21-1 corresponds to a pseudogene. The CDR3 loop spans 14 amino acids.

This chain links TRBV28 with TRBJ1-5; D is perhaps TRBD1 (5 bases). The V gene's germline CDR1 is MDHEN and CDR2 SYDVKM. Between the trimmed V and J ends, which lost 1 base and 3 bases, there was a span of 13 bases. CDR3 length: 16 residues. The CDR3 is CASSLSSGRVNQPQHF. The CDR3 DNA reads as TGTGCCAGCAGTTTATCCTCGGGCAGGGTCAATCAGCCCCAGCATTTT. Full variable domain (outside the CDR3, taken from reference TRBV28 and TRBJ1-5): DVKVTQSSRYLVKRTGEKVFLECVQDMDHENMFWYRQDPGLGLRLIYFSYDVKMKEKGDIPEGYSVSREKKERFSLILESASTNQTSMYLCASSLSSGRVNQPQHFGDGTRLSIL.

This clone showed up just a few times. The gene calls are TRBV28 and TRBJ2-5, with TRBD1 identical over 7 bases. With 6 bases clipped from V and 4 bases from J, the junction kept 14 bases outside the gene matches. The CDR3 consists of 16 residues. Per the germline V gene, CDR1 is MDHEN and CDR2 is SYDVKM. The CDR3 protein is CASRSSGTEKRETQYF. CDR3 DNA sequence: TGTGCCAGCAGGTCCTCCGGGACAGAAAAGAGAGAGACCCAGTACTTC.

The count of this clone is one. The V gene is TRBV6-5, the J gene TRBJ1-2; D is ambiguous. CDR1 is MNHEY and CDR2 is SVGAGI in the germline V gene. The ends were cut back, 7 bases at V and 4 bases at J, with 16 bases in the middle. This CDR3 is 14 amino acids long. The CDR3 DNA reads as TGTGCCAGCAAGGACCGGGGAGGGTCCTATGGCTACACCTTC. As protein: CASKDRGGSYGYTF.

CDR3: CASSERGGHGYTF. CDR3 sequence (DNA): TGTGCCAGTAGTGAGAGGGGGGGGCATGGCTACACCTTC. V usage is TRBV19 and J usage is TRBJ1-2, with a tentative D call TRBD1 (6 bases). The V gene lost 5 bases and the J gene lost 6 bases, with 13 bases spanning the gap. The CDR3 consists of 13 residues. Germline V gene lookup returns CDR1 LNHDA and CDR2 SQIVND (reference sequence).

A remark on this clone: Other DNA sequences within the sample encode an identical CDR3. This CDR3 is CASSVRSNQPQHF. The CDR3 DNA reads TGTGCCAGCAGCGTGAGAAGCAATCAGCCCCAGCATTTT. The chain is built from TRBV7-2 and TRBJ1-5, with D uncertain. The CDR3 has 13 amino acids. V was pared by 5 bases and J by 1 base, with 6 bases between. Per the germline V gene, CDR1 is SGHTA and CDR2 is FQGNSA.

This clone has a single count. CDR3 bases: TGTGCCAGCAGTTTACGAGGGGGCGCAGCTGGAAACACCATATATTTT. It encodes CASSLRGGAAGNTIYF. The V gene is TRBV27, the J gene TRBJ1-3; the match to TRBD1 covers 7 bases. Unmatched junction bases numbered 6, after V lost 2 bases and J lost 2 bases. Looked up from germline, CDR1 is MNHEY and CDR2 is SMNVEV (reference sequence). This CDR3 is 16 amino acids long.

This clone was observed a single time. This chain links TRBV28 with TRBJ1-5; D unresolved. This CDR3 region has 15 residues. Germline V gene lookup returns CDR1 MDHEN and CDR2 SYDVKM. The V end lost 6 bases, the J end lost 5 bases, and 17 bases lay between the germline ends. DNA for the CDR3: TGTGCCAGCAGGGATGGAGGGTGGCGGGATCAGCCCCAGCATTTT. Protein product: CASRDGGWRDQPQHF.

The chain recombines TRBV4-2 with TRBJ2-1, with 8 positions matching TRBD2. The J segment lost 7 bases and the V segment lost 6 bases, leaving 8 bases of the junction unmatched. Germline values: CDR1 LGHNA, CDR2 YNFKEQ. CDR3 length: 14 residues. In DNA form, the CDR3 reads TGTGCCAGCAGGGGGACTAGTGGCCCTAATGAGCAGTTCTTC. It specifies CASRGTSGPNEQFF.

This sequence joins TRBV18 and TRBJ2-5, with D perhaps TRBD1 (5 bases). The CDR3 loop spans 19 amino acids. Per the germline V gene, CDR1 is KGHSH and CDR2 is LQKENI. Deletions cut 2 bases from V and 3 bases from J, with 25 bases between. CDR3 region: CASSPFSRSPKGSEETQYF. The CDR3 DNA reads as TGTGCCAGCTCACCATTCAGTAGGTCGCCCAAGGGGTCAGAAGAGACCCAGTACTTC.

The rearrangement links TRBV10-2 to TRBJ2-1; weak D call: TRBD1 (9 bases). The germline gives CDR1 WSHSY, CDR2 SAAADI. The CDR3 totals 14 residues. The V end lost 2 bases, the J end lost 15 bases, and 20 bases lay between the germline ends. The DNA for the CDR3 is TGCGCCAGCAGTGAGCCGGGGGGGGACAGGGCTCGGTTCTTC. It encodes CASSEPGGDRARFF.

This clone was recorded only once. This chain connects TRBV9 to TRBJ2-1; the match to TRBD2 covers 10 bases. The CDR3 length is 16 residues. Losses at the gene ends were 4 bases for V and 4 bases for J; bases not matched to a gene: 8. Looked up from germline, CDR1 is SGDLS and CDR2 is YYNGEE. The CDR3 bases are TGTGCCAGCAGCCCACGAGGGACTAGCGCATACAATGAGCAGTTCTTC. Protein sequence: CASSPRGTSAYNEQFF.

V and J are TRBV15 and TRBJ1-4; TRBD1 matches 8 bases. This CDR3 has 15 residues. CDR1 is LNHNV and CDR2 is YYDKDF in the germline V gene (reference sequence). V shed 1 base and J 8 bases; nucleotides not matched to a gene: 6. CDR3 DNA: TGTGCCACCAGCAGAGCTGGGGACAGGATGGAAAAACTGTTTTTT. Protein sequence: CATSRAGDRMEKLFF.

V gene TRBV27 combines with J gene TRBJ2-7, with 9 bases that match TRBD2. This CDR3 contains 14 residues. The germline V gene has CDR1 MNHEY and CDR2 SMNVEV (reference sequence). Germline trimming cut 10 bases from V and 4 bases from J; bases unmatched to any gene: 11. Here the CDR3 DNA reads TGTGCCACACGCCGTGCGGGAGGGCCGTACGAGCAGTACGTC. Its translation is CATRRAGGPYEQYV.

The chain employs TRBV18 and TRBJ1-1, with 9 bases fitting TRBD1. The germline V gene encodes CDR1 KGHSH and CDR2 LQKENI. V shed 4 bases and J 0 bases; nucleotides not matched to a gene: 6. This CDR3 contains 16 residues. CDR3 in amino acids: CASSLRDRALNTEAFF. The DNA of the CDR3 is TGTGCCAGCTCACTTCGGGACAGGGCTTTGAACACTGAAGCTTTCTTT.

V and J are TRBV28 and TRBJ2-7; TRBD1 agrees at 7 bases. CDR1 is MDHEN, CDR2 SYDVKM, per germline. The CDR3 has 20 amino acids. Trimming at V came to 6 bases and at J to 0 bases, leaving 23 bases not matched to a gene. CDR3 loop: CASSLQFTLPGQSSSYEQYF. The CDR3 DNA is TGTGCCAGCAGCCTACAATTTACCCTCCCGGGACAGTCGAGCTCCTACGAGCAGTACTTC.

The rearrangement links TRBV7-3 to TRBJ2-1; 8 bases align to TRBD2. V trimming: 5 bases; J trimming: 6 bases; junction bases outside the gene matches: 9. This CDR3 region has 15 residues. Germline CDR1 and CDR2: SGHTA and FQGTGA. This chain's CDR3 is CASSPRAGGSNEQFF. In DNA, the CDR3 is TGTGCCAGCAGCCCTCGGGCGGGAGGAAGCAATGAGCAGTTCTTC. Full variable domain (rest looked up from reference TRBV7-3 and TRBJ2-1): GAGVSQTPSNKVTEKGKYVELRCDPISGHTALYWYRQSLGQGPEFLIYFQGTGAADDSGLPNDRFFAVRPEGSVSTLKIQRTERGDSAVYLCASSPRAGGSNEQFFGPGTRLTVL.

The chain links TRBV9 to TRBJ1-2, with TRBD1 as a possible D gene (5 bases). V was shortened by 0 bases and J by 7 bases, with 10 bases between the two germline ends. Germline V CDR1 and CDR2: SGDLS, YYNGEE. The CDR3 runs 13 residues. The CDR3 DNA reads TGTGCCAGCAGCGTAGAGGGGAGGCTTGGCTACACCTTC. Its translation is CASSVEGRLGYTF.

The V call is TRBV6-5, the J call TRBJ1-2; D gene unclear. The CDR3 extends over 15 amino acids. The germline V gene has CDR1 MNHEY and CDR2 SVGAGI. The ends were cut back, 7 bases at V and 1 base at J, with 16 bases in the middle. The CDR3 region is CASTIEVTFNYGYTF. CDR3 nucleotide sequence: TGTGCCAGCACTATAGAGGTCACTTTTAACTATGGCTACACCTTC.

The rearrangement uses TRBV12-3 or TRBV12-4 and TRBJ1-2; 9 nucleotides line up with TRBD1. The CDR3 has 13 residues. Unmatched junction bases numbered 0, after V lost 4 bases and J lost 3 bases. The CDR3 region has the DNA TGTGCCAGCAGTTGGACAGGGGACTATGGCTACACCTTC. The encoded protein is CASSWTGDYGYTF.

J is TRBJ2-4 and V is TRBV2; 7 bases fit TRBD1. The ends lost 6 bases at V and 0 bases at J; junction bases unmatched: 5. The CDR3 runs 15 residues. Germline assignment: CDR1 SNHLY and CDR2 FYNNEI. The CDR3 DNA reads TGTGCCAGCAGCGGACAGGTCCTAGCCAAAAACATTCAGTACTTC. This codes for CASSGQVLAKNIQYF. Based on the CDR3 plus reference TRBV2 and TRBJ2-4, the full variable domain is EPEVTQTPSHQVTQMGQEVILRCVPISNHLYFYWYRQILGQKVEFLVSFYNNEISEKSEIFDDQFSVERPDGSNFTLKIRSTKLEDSAMYFCASSGQVLAKNIQYFGAGTRLSVL.

The CDR3 DNA reads as TGTGCCAGCAGCGTTAAGACAGGGACCTCTGGAAACACCATATATTTT. Encoded protein: CASSVKTGTSGNTIYF. The chain is built from TRBV9 and TRBJ1-3, with 7 positions matching TRBD1. The CDR3 totals 16 residues. Germline CDR1 reads SGDLS; CDR2 reads YYNGEE. The V gene end was trimmed by 2 bases and the J gene end by 0 bases; junction bases not matched to a gene: 5.

V usage is TRBV27 and J usage is TRBJ2-7, with 9 bases aligning to TRBD2. Germline loops: CDR1 MNHEY, CDR2 SMNVEV (reference sequence). J lost 4 bases, V lost 5 bases, and 9 bases had no gene match. The CDR3 is 15 amino acids. CDR3 DNA sequence: TGTGCCAGCAGTGCGCTACTAGCGGGTCTATACGAGCAGTACTTC. It translates to CASSALLAGLYEQYF.

The table lists this clone with a few counts. The V gene is TRBV11-2, the J gene TRBJ1-2; 9 bases are a match to TRBD1. This CDR3 comprises 15 residues. Looked up from germline, CDR1 is SGHAT and CDR2 is FQNNGV. The trim removed 5 bases at V and 6 bases at J, leaving 10 bases unmatched. In nucleotides, the CDR3 is TGTGCCAGCAGCAGATTTGGTGGGACAGGGAATGGCTACACCTTC. It is translated as CASSRFGGTGNGYTF.